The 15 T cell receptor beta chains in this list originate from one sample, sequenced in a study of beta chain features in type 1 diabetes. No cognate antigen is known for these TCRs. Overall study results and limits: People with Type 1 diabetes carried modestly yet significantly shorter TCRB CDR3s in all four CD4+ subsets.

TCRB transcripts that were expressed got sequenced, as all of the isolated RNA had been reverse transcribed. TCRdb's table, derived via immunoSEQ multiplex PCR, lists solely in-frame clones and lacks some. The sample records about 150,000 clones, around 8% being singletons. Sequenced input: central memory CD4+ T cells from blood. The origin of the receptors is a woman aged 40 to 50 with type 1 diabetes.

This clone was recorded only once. As DNA, the CDR3 is TGTGCCAGCAGCGGACAGGGACTAGCGGGAGCGGGGGCCAAAAACATTCAGTACTTC. Encoded protein: CASSGQGLAGAGAKNIQYF. The chain uses TRBV21-1 and TRBJ2-4; the D call in the table, TRBD2, was not verified against the DNA. TRBV21-1 is an annotated pseudogene. This CDR3 region has 19 residues.

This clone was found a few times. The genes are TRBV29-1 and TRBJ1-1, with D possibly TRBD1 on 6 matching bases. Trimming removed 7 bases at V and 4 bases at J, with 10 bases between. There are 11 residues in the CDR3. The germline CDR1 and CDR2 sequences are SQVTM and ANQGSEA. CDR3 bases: TGCAGCGGACAGGCGAGCACTGAAGCTTTCTTT. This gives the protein CSGQASTEAFF.

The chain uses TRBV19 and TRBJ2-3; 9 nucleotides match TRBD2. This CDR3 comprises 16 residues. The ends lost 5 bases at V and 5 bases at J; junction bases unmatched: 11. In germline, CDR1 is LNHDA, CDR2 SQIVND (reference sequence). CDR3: CASSGEAGGRLDTQYF. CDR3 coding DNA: TGTGCCAGTAGTGGGGAAGCGGGAGGACGTTTAGATACGCAGTATTTT. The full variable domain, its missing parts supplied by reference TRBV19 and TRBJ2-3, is DGGITQSPKYLFRKEGQNVTLSCEQNLNHDAMYWYRQDPGQGLRLIYYSQIVNDFQKGDIAEGYSVSREKKESFPLTVTSAQKNPTAFYLCASSGEAGGRLDTQYFGPGTRLTVL.

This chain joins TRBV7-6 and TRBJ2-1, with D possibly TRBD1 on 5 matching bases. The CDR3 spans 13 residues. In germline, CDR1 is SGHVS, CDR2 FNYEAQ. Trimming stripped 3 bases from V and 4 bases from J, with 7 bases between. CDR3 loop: CASSFRQYNEQFF. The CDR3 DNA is TGTGCCAGCAGCTTTAGACAGTACAATGAGCAGTTCTTC.

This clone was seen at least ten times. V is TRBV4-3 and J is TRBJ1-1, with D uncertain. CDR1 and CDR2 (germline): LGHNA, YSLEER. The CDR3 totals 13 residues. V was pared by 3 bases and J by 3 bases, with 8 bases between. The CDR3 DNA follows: TGCGCCAGCAGCCACTCAGGCCACACTGAAGCTTTCTTT. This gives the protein CASSHSGHTEAFF.

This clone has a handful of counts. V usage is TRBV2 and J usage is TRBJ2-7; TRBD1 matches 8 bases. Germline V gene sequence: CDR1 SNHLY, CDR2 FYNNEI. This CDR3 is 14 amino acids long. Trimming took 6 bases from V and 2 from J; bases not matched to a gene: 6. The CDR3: CASRSGTGAYEQYF. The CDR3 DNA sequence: TGTGCCAGCAGGTCGGGGACAGGAGCCTACGAGCAGTACTTC.

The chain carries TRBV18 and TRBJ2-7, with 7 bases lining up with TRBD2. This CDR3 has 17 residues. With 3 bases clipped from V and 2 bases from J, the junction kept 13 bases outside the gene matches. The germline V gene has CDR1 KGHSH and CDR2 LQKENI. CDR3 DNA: TGTGCCAGCTCACCTTTCGCCGGGACTACCACCACCTACGAGCAGTACTTC. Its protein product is CASSPFAGTTTTYEQYF.

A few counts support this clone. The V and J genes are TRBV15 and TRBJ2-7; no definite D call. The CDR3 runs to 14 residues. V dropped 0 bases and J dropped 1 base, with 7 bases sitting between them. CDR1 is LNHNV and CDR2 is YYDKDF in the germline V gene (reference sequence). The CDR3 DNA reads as TGTGCCACCAGCAGAGATTACAAGTCCTACGAGCAGTACTTC. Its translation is CATSRDYKSYEQYF. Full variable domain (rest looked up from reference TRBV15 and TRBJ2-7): DAMVIQNPRYQVTQFGKPVTLSCSQTLNHNVMYWYQQKSSQAPKLLFHYYDKDFNNEADTPDNFQSRRPNTSFCFLDIRSPGLGDTAMYLCATSRDYKSYEQYFGPGTRLTVT.

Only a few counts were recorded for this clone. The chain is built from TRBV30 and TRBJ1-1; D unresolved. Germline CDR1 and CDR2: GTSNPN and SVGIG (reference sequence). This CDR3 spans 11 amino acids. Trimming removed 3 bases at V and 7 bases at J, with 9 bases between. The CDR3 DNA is TGTGCCTGGAGGGAGATCGATGAAGCTTTCTTT. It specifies CAWREIDEAFF.

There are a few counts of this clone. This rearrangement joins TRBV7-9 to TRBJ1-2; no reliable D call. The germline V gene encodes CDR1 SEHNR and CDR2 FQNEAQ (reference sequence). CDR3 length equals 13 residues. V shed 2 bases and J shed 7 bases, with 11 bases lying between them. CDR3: CASSLSAGAGYTF. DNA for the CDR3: TGTGCCAGCAGCTTATCTGCCGGAGCTGGCTACACCTTC.

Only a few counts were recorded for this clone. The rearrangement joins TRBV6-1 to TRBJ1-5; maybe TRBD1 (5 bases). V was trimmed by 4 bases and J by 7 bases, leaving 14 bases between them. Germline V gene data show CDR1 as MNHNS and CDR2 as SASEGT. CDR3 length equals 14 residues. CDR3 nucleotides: TGTGCCAGCAGTGGGGCAGGGCTTTGGCAGCCCCAGCATTTT. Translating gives CASSGAGLWQPQHF.

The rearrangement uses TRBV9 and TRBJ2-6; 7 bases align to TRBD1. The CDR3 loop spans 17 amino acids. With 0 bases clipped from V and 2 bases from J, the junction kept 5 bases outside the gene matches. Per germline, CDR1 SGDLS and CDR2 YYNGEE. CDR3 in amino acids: CASSVAPQGAGANVLTF. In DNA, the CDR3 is TGTGCCAGCAGCGTAGCCCCTCAGGGGGCTGGGGCCAACGTCCTGACTTTC.

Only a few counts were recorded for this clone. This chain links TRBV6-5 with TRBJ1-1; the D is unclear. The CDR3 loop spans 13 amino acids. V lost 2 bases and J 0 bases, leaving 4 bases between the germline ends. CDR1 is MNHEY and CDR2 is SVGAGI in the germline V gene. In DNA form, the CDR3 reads TGTGCCAGCAGTTACCGGGTGAACACTGAAGCTTTCTTT. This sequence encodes CASSYRVNTEAFF.

The CDR3 sequence is CASSSQQPAAYNEQFF. The CDR3 region has the DNA TGTGCCAGCAGCTCCCAACAACCCGCGGCCTACAATGAGCAGTTCTTC. This chain links TRBV11-2 with TRBJ2-1; D is unresolved. This CDR3 comprises 16 residues. The ends were cut back, 4 bases at V and 2 bases at J, with 15 bases in the middle. CDR1 and CDR2 from the germline V gene are SGHAT and FQNNGV.

The CDR3 DNA sequence: TGTGCCAGCAGCCCTCTCGCAGGGGCTAATCAGCCCCAGCATTTT. It translates to CASSPLAGANQPQHF. V usage is TRBV9 and J usage is TRBJ1-5; tentative D call: TRBD1 (6 bases). The germline V and J ends were trimmed by 4 bases and 4 bases, with 15 bases remaining between them. The CDR3 runs to 15 residues. Per the germline V gene, CDR1 is SGDLS and CDR2 is YYNGEE.